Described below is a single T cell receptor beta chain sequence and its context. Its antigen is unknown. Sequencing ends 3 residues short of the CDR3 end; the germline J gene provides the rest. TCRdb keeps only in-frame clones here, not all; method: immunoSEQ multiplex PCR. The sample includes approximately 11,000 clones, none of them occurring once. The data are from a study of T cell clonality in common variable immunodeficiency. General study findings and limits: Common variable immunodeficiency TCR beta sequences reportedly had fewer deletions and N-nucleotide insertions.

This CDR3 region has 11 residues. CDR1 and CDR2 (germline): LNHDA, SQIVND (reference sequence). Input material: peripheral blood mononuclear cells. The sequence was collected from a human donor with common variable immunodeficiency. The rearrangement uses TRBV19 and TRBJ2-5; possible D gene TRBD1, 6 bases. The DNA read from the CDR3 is TGTGCCAGTAGTCAACAGGGAACC. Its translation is CASSQQGT. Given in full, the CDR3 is CASSQQGTQYF.